Below are 30 T cell receptor beta chains sequenced from a single sample in a study of blood T cell repertoires in COVID-19. Libraries were prepared by immunoSEQ multiplex PCR; TCRdb keeps only in-frame clonotypes and omits some of them. The repertoire includes about 180,000 clones, around 85% of them detected once, and 10% to 11% sits in the top ten. The sample comprised peripheral blood. The receptors were gathered from a human donor with active or convalescent COVID-19. The donor label of this sample is uncertain.

The rearrangement links TRBV6-4 to TRBJ2-1; TRBD2 aligns across 7 bases. V lost 10 bases, J lost 2 bases, and 11 bases stayed unmatched. Germline CDR1 is MRHNA and CDR2 is SNTAGT. The CDR3 spans 15 residues. CDR3 residues: CATRRASGAYNEQFF. The CDR3 bases are TGTGCCACCCGTCGTGCTAGCGGTGCCTACAATGAGCAGTTCTTC.

The J gene is TRBJ1-6, the V gene TRBV5-1; TRBD1 matches 8 bases. V was clipped by 0 bases and J by 7 bases; unmatched bases: 12. The CDR3 contains 18 residues. Germline CDR1 SGHRS, CDR2 YFSETQ. This CDR3 reads CASSLGGTGGFINSPLHF. For the CDR3, the DNA is TGCGCCAGCAGCTTGGGAGGGACAGGTGGATTCATAAATTCACCCCTCCACTTT.

The V and J genes are TRBV3-1 (or the pseudogene TRBV3-2) and TRBJ2-1; D is possibly TRBD1 (6 bases). CDR3 length equals 16 residues. Germline CDR1 is LGHDT and CDR2 is YNNKEL (reference sequence). V was cut by 1 base and J by 4 bases, with 14 bases left in between. CDR3 sequence (DNA): TGTGCCAGCAGCCAAGTGCATGGCAGGGGATACAATGAGCAGTTCTTC. Translation: CASSQVHGRGYNEQFF.

V gene TRBV21-1 combines with J gene TRBJ2-5; the D call of TRBD1 is as the table states it, not checked on the DNA. TRBV21-1 is described as a pseudogene. This CDR3 contains 14 residues. In DNA, the CDR3 is TGTGCCAGCAGCAAGTCCAGGGTGGGAGAGACCCAGTACTTC. As protein: CASSKSRVGETQYF.

This chain uses TRBV5-1 with TRBJ2-2; D unclear. CDR3 length: 14 residues. Germline CDR1 and CDR2: SGHRS and YFSETQ. V dropped 0 bases and J dropped 1 base, with 4 bases sitting between them. The CDR3 nucleotides are TGCGCCAGCAGCTTGGTCCTGAACACCGGGGAGCTGTTTTTT. It is translated as CASSLVLNTGELFF.

This chain connects TRBV5-1 to TRBJ2-5, with TRBD2 as a possible D gene (5 bases). This CDR3 has 15 residues. The germline V gene encodes CDR1 SGHRS and CDR2 YFSETQ. Deletions cut 3 bases from V and 1 base from J, with 13 bases between. CDR3 in DNA: TGCGCCAGCAGCTGGCGAGCGGTCTCCCAAGAGACCCAGTACTTC. Translation gives CASSWRAVSQETQYF.

The rearrangement links TRBV6-5 to TRBJ1-6; D may be TRBD1 (5 bases). The CDR3 contains 15 residues. Germline CDR1 MNHEY, CDR2 SVGAGI. The ends were cut back, 6 bases at V and 8 bases at J, with 17 bases in the middle. CDR3 amino acids: CASRPGEGPHSPLHF. The CDR3 DNA reads as TGTGCCAGCAGACCCGGGGAGGGGCCCCATTCACCCCTCCACTTT.

In its sample, this clone was seen a few times. This chain connects TRBV5-4 to TRBJ2-2; 12 bases are a match to TRBD2. The CDR3 length is 16 residues. CDR1 SGHNT and CDR2 YYREEE come from the germline V gene (reference sequence). J lost 2 bases, V lost 5 bases, and 4 bases had no gene match. In DNA, the CDR3 is TGTGCCAGCAGTTACGGACTAGCGGGAAACACCGGGGAGCTGTTTTTT. Translated: CASSYGLAGNTGELFF. Full variable domain (outside the CDR3, taken from reference TRBV5-4 and TRBJ2-2): ETGVTQSPTHLIKTRGQQVTLRCSSQSGHNTVSWYQQALGQGPQFIFQYYREEENGRGNFPPRFSGLQFPNYSSELNVNALELDDSALYLCASSYGLAGNTGELFFGEGSRLTVL.

In this sample, this clone turned up once. This chain connects TRBV27 to TRBJ2-6; 10 positions agree with TRBD1. Germline CDR1 and CDR2: MNHEY and SMNVEV (reference sequence). The CDR3 length is 18 residues. After removal of 3 bases from V and 1 base from J, the junction contained 6 bases not matched to a gene. Here the CDR3 DNA reads TGTGCCAGCAGTTTCAACCGGGACAGGGGATCTGGGGCCAACGTCCTGACTTTC. Its translation: CASSFNRDRGSGANVLTF. Based on the CDR3 plus reference TRBV27 and TRBJ2-6, the full variable domain is EAQVTQNPRYLITVTGKKLTVTCSQNMNHEYMSWYRQDPGLGLRQIYYSMNVEVTDKGDVPEGYKVSRKEKRNFPLILESPSPNQTSLYFCASSFNRDRGSGANVLTFGAGSRLTVL.

The chain is built from TRBV2 and TRBJ2-5, with D uncertain. V was pared by 5 bases and J by 3 bases, with 4 bases between. The CDR3 is made up of 11 amino acids. The germline V gene has CDR1 SNHLY and CDR2 FYNNEI. The CDR3 protein is CASSSKETQYF. The CDR3 coding sequence is TGTGCCAGCAGTTCAAAAGAGACCCAGTACTTC.

This sequence joins TRBV11-2 and TRBJ2-2, with 7 bases aligning to TRBD2. V gave up 5 bases and J gave up 5 bases; unmatched junction bases: 11. The CDR3 consists of 16 residues. Germline-derived CDR1 and CDR2 are SGHAT and FQNNGV. CDR3 residues: CASSDPGRGRTGELFF. For the CDR3, the DNA is TGTGCCAGCAGCGACCCCGGGCGGGGGAGGACCGGGGAGCTGTTTTTT.

The V gene is TRBV7-8, the J gene TRBJ2-3; 16 bases map to TRBD2. From germline, CDR1 is SGHVS and CDR2 FQNEAQ. The CDR3 covers 16 residues. V lost 4 bases to trimming and J lost 4 bases; unmatched junction nucleotides: 2. The CDR3 bases are TGTGCCAGCAGCTCGGGGACTAGCGGGAGGGCAGATACGCAGTATTTT. Translating it yields CASSSGTSGRADTQYF. Full variable domain (outside the CDR3, taken from reference TRBV7-8 and TRBJ2-3): GAGVSQSPRYKVAKRGQDVALRCDPISGHVSLFWYQQALGQGPEFLTYFQNEAQLDKSGLPSDRFFAERPEGSVSTLKIQRTQQEDSAVYLCASSSGTSGRADTQYFGPGTRLTVL.

The chain uses TRBV11-2 and TRBJ1-6; maybe TRBD1 (5 bases). The V gene's germline CDR1 is SGHAT and CDR2 FQNNGV. Trimming took 5 bases from V and 7 from J, leaving 15 bases between them. CDR3 length equals 15 residues. CDR3 sequence (DNA): TGTGCCAGCAGCCCCGGGACTGTCTGGAATTCACCCCTCCACTTT. It encodes CASSPGTVWNSPLHF.

The V gene is TRBV6-2 or TRBV6-3, the J gene TRBJ2-1; 12 bases fit TRBD2. The CDR3 sequence is 20 residues long. V lost 4 bases to trimming and J lost 0 bases; unmatched junction nucleotides: 13. Looked up from germline, CDR1 is MNHEY and CDR2 is SVGEGT. In nucleotides, the CDR3 is TGTGCCAGCAGTTTCCCGAAACAGCCGGGACTAGCGGGCTCCTACAATGAGCAGTTCTTC. Protein sequence: CASSFPKQPGLAGSYNEQFF.

This chain links TRBV7-9 with TRBJ2-3; 15 nucleotides line up with TRBD2. In germline, CDR1 is SEHNR, CDR2 FQNEAQ (reference sequence). V was pared by 3 bases and J by 5 bases, with 3 bases of the junction left unmatched. The CDR3 is 16 amino acids. The CDR3, as DNA: TGTGCCAGCAGCTTTGGACTAGCGGGAGGGGTAGATACGCAGTATTTT. Translated: CASSFGLAGGVDTQYF.

V usage is TRBV7-9 and J usage is TRBJ2-7; possibly TRBD1 for D (6 bases). CDR1 is SEHNR, CDR2 FQNEAQ, per germline (reference sequence). The germline V and J ends were trimmed by 8 bases and 5 bases, with 16 bases remaining between them. CDR3 size: 13 residues. CDR3 DNA sequence: TGTGCCAGCGGACGACAAAACAGGGACGAGCAGTACTTC. The encoded protein is CASGRQNRDEQYF.

The V call is TRBV10-2, the J call TRBJ2-3; D may be TRBD1 (6 bases). The CDR3 is 15 amino acids. CDR1 and CDR2 from the germline V gene are WSHSY and SAAADI. V was pared by 8 bases and J by 1 base, with 16 bases between. The chain's CDR3 is CASGGRGEGTDTQYF. In nucleotides, the CDR3 is TGCGCCAGCGGAGGCAGGGGCGAGGGCACAGATACGCAGTATTTT.

The chain combines TRBV19 with TRBJ1-5; perhaps TRBD1 as D (6 bases). The CDR3 runs 16 residues. CDR1 and CDR2 (germline): LNHDA, SQIVND (reference sequence). V was pared by 3 bases and J by 6 bases, with 18 bases between. The CDR3 here is CASSMKGGARGQPQHF. The CDR3 DNA reads TGTGCCAGTAGTATGAAAGGGGGGGCTCGGGGTCAGCCCCAGCATTTT.

Worth noting for this clone: In the same sample, other DNA sequences code for this CDR3. The chain links TRBV7-2 to TRBJ1-1; no reliable D call. V was trimmed by 5 bases and J by 2 bases, leaving 12 bases between them. The CDR3 loop spans 14 amino acids. Germline CDR1 is SGHTA and CDR2 is FQGNSA. CDR3 DNA: TGTGCCAGCAGCCTTGGGCATCAAAACACTGAAGCTTTCTTT. Residues: CASSLGHQNTEAFF.

This clone came up a few times. Distinct nucleotide sequences in the sample also encode this CDR3. In nucleotides, the CDR3 is TGTGCCAGCAGCTTACTCGGGATCACAGATACGCAGTATTTT. This translates into CASSLLGITDTQYF. V is TRBV7-2 and J is TRBJ2-3; D may be TRBD2 (5 bases). V shed 2 bases and J shed 2 bases, with 8 bases lying between them. This CDR3 is built from 14 residues. The germline CDR1 and CDR2 sequences are SGHTA and FQGNSA.

This chain links TRBV29-1 with TRBJ2-7; 12 bases are a match to TRBD2. This CDR3 contains 16 residues. Germline assignment: CDR1 SQVTM and CDR2 ANQGSEA. Trimming cost V 6 bases and J 6 bases; bases outside gene matches: 15. CDR3 region: CSVHSTSGGHPREQYF. In DNA, the CDR3 is TGCAGCGTCCACTCGACTAGCGGGGGCCACCCCCGCGAGCAGTACTTC.

The J gene is TRBJ2-7, the V gene TRBV7-8, with D possibly matching TRBD2 (6 bases). Germline CDR1 is SGHVS and CDR2 is FQNEAQ. This CDR3 is 15 amino acids long. The ends were cut back, 1 base at V and 4 bases at J, with 14 bases in the middle. The CDR3 DNA reads TGTGCCAGCAGCTTAGAGGGCGGGACCGAATACGAGCAGTACTTC. Its protein is CASSLEGGTEYEQYF.

This clone showed up just once. The V call is TRBV7-7, the J call TRBJ2-6, with TRBD1 as a possible D gene (5 bases). V lost 5 bases, J lost 2 bases, and 7 bases lay in between. CDR3 length: 14 amino acids. Germline lookup yields CDR1 SSHAT and CDR2 FNYEAQ (reference sequence). The chain's CDR3 is CASSSRAGANVLTF. As DNA, the CDR3 is TGTGCCAGCAGCAGCAGGGCTGGGGCCAACGTCCTGACTTTC.

This rearrangement joins TRBV11-2 to TRBJ1-1; 9 bases fit TRBD1. CDR3 length equals 15 residues. After removal of 5 bases from V and 4 bases from J, the junction contained 8 bases not matched to a gene. CDR1 and CDR2 (germline): SGHAT, FQNNGV. In DNA, the CDR3 is TGTGCCAGCAGCACCCAGCCGGACAGGGGCACTGAAGCTTTCTTT. It encodes CASSTQPDRGTEAFF.

The chain recombines TRBV5-1 with TRBJ2-5; 9 nucleotides match TRBD2. With 0 bases clipped from V and 1 base from J, the junction kept 1 base outside the gene matches. CDR1 is SGHRS and CDR2 is YFSETQ in the germline V gene. The CDR3 spans 15 residues. CDR3 sequence: CASSLGGGGQETQYF. The CDR3 DNA reads TGCGCCAGCAGCTTGGGCGGGGGGGGCCAAGAGACCCAGTACTTC.

V gene TRBV24-1 combines with J gene TRBJ2-3, with a weak D call TRBD1 (5 bases). CDR1 KGHDR and CDR2 SFDVKD come from the germline V gene. Trimming pared 3 bases from V and 5 bases from J, leaving 14 bases between. The CDR3 sequence is 15 residues long. The CDR3 loop is CATSDGAGPRDTQYF. The CDR3 nucleotides are TGTGCCACCAGTGATGGGGCAGGCCCGAGAGATACGCAGTATTTT.

The V and J genes are TRBV18 and TRBJ1-3, with D possibly matching TRBD1 (5 bases). Looked up from germline, CDR1 is KGHSH and CDR2 is LQKENI. Deletions cut 3 bases from V and 0 bases from J, with 12 bases between. The CDR3 extends over 16 amino acids. CDR3 region: CASSPKQANSGNTIYF. CDR3 DNA sequence: TGTGCCAGCTCACCTAAACAGGCGAACTCTGGAAACACCATATATTTT.

The V call is TRBV6-5, the J call TRBJ2-5; no definite D call. Germline-derived CDR1 and CDR2 are MNHEY and SVGAGI. The CDR3 has 11 amino acids. Trimming removed 2 bases at V and 6 bases at J, with 4 bases between. For the CDR3, the DNA is TGTGCCAGCAGTTACGGGCAGACCCAGTACTTC. This translates into CASSYGQTQYF.

This chain links TRBV28 with TRBJ2-7; D is uncertain. Germline V gene data show CDR1 as MDHEN and CDR2 as SYDVKM. Trimming left V 4 bases short and J 5 bases short, with 6 bases between. The CDR3 sequence is 11 residues long. CDR3 bases: TGTGCCAGCAGTTCTGAGGACGAGCAGTACTTC. It codes for CASSSEDEQYF.

The chain joins TRBV19 to TRBJ2-1, with TRBD2 matching 13 bases. The CDR3 contains 20 residues. Germline assignment: CDR1 LNHDA and CDR2 SQIVND (reference sequence). V lost 4 bases to trimming and J lost 1 base; unmatched junction nucleotides: 13. The CDR3 DNA reads as TGTGCCAGTAGTACCTCCGGGACTAGCGGGATGAGAAGATCCTACAATGAGCAGTTCTTC. This codes for CASSTSGTSGMRRSYNEQFF.